This TCR beta chain appears in the sequencing data of a study of cytomegalovirus exposure and HLA in healthy donors. All donors participated as healthy donors of bone marrow. The CDR3 spans 14 residues. Trimming left V 2 bases short and J 4 bases short, with 10 bases between. Germline lookup yields CDR1 MNHEY and CDR2 SMNVEV (reference sequence). Vbeta (60) and Jbeta (13) primers were used in the PCR. TCRdb keeps only in-frame clones here, not all; method: immunoSEQ multiplex PCR. The sample has over 70,000 clones, approximately 70% seen once; the top ten hold roughly 9.8%. The V and J genes are TRBV27 and TRBJ2-3; no firm D call. This clonotype originated in a woman aged 50 to 65 in good health and CMV-seropositive. The sample taken for sequencing was PBMCs. The CDR3: CASSLGLGPDTQYF. CDR3 DNA sequence: TGTGCCAGCAGTTTAGGGTTGGGCCCAGATACGCAGTATTTT.